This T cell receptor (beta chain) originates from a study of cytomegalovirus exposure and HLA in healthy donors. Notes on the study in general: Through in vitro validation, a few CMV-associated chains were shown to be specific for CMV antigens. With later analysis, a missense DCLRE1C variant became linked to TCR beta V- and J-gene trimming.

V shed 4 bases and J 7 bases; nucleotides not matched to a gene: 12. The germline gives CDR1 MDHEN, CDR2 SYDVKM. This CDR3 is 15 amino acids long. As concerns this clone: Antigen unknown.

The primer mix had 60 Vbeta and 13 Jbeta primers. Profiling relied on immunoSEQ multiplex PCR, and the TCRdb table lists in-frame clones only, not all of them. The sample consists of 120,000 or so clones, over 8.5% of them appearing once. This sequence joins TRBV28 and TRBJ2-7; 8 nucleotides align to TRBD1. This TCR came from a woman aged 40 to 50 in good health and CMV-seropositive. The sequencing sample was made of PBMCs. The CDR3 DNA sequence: TGTGCCAGCAGTTCCGCGACAGGGGATGTGATGGAGCAGTACTTC. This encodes CASSSATGDVMEQYF.